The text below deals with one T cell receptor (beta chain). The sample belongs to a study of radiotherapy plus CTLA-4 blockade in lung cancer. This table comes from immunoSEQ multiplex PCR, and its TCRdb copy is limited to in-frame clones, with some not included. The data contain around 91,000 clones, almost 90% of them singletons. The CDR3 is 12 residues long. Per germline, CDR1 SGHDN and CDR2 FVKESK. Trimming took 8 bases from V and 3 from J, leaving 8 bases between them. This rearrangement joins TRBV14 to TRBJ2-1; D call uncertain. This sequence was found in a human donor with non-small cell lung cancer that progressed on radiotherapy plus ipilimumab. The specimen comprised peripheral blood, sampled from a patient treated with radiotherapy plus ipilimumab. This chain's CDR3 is CASSARYNEQFF. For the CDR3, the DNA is TGTGCCAGCTCCGCCCGCTACAATGAGCAGTTCTTC.